Given below is one T cell receptor (beta chain) in context. The antigen remains undetermined. The CDR3 spans 17 residues. The germline V gene has CDR1 MGHRA and CDR2 YSYEKL. Trimming left V 0 bases short and J 3 bases short, with 12 bases between. The data were taken from a study of T-cell memory formation after mild COVID-19. Study-level background: Largely, the TCR clusters proved donor specific.

Study-level points and caveats: Contracting CD4+ clones were located mainly in CM and EM, and CD8+ clones in EMRA. Among clones contracting day 15 to 85, CD4/CD8 was balanced, whereas later expanders leaned CD4+. Pre-infection memory carried some responding clones, suggesting that cross-reactive memory joined.

TCRdb used MiXCR to reprocess the 5' RACE reads, holding one entry per CDR3 protein. The table lists roughly 190,000 distinct CDR3 sequences, around 25% of them singletons. The sequence came from an adult woman who had mild COVID-19 (a few samples of this study predate the infection). Cell type and time point are not known. The sample was PBMCs or a T cell subset sorted from them (not recorded which). V gene TRBV4-1 combines with J gene TRBJ1-6; tentatively, D is TRBD1 (6 bases). This chain's CDR3 is CASSQDGGLIYNSPLHF. Written as DNA, the CDR3 is TGCGCCAGCAGCCAAGATGGGGGGCTTATCTATAATTCACCCCTCCACTTT.